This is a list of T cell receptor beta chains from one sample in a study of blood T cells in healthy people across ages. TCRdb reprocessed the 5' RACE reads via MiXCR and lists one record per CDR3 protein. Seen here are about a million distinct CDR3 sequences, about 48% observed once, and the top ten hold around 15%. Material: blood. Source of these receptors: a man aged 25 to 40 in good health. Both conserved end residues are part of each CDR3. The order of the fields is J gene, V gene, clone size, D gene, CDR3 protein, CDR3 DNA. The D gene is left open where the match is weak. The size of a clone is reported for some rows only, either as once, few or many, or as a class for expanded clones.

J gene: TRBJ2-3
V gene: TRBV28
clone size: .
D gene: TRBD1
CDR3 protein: CASSEGQLNTQYF
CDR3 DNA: TGTGCCAGCAGCGAGGGACAGTTGAATACGCAGTATTTT

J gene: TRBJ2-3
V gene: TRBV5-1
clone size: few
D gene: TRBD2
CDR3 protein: CASSLEGLAGADTQYF
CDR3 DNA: TGCGCCAGCAGCTTGGAAGGGCTAGCGGGAGCAGATACGCAGTATTTT

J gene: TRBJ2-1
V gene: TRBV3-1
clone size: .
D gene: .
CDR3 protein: CASSQEAGAVNEQFF
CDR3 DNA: TGTGCCAGCAGCCAAGAGGCAGGTGCGGTCAATGAGCAGTTCTTC

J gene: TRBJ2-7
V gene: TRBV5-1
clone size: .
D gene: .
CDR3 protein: CASSPETLTRPQGQYF
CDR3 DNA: TGCGCCAGCAGCCCGGAGACCTTGACGCGACCTCAAGGGCAGTACTTC

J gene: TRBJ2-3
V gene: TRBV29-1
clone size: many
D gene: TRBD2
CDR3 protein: CSAKAGESTDTQYF
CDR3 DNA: TGCAGCGCTAAAGCGGGGGAAAGCACAGATACGCAGTATTTT

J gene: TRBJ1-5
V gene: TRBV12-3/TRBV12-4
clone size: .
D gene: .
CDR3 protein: CASSVAGNNQPQHF
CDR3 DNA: TGTGCCAGCAGTGTAGCAGGCAACAATCAGCCCCAGCATTTT

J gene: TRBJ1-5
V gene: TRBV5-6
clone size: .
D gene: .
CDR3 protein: CASSLAGGAGNQPQHF
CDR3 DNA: TGTGCCAGCAGCTTGGCCGGGGGGGCAGGCAATCAGCCCCAGCATTTT

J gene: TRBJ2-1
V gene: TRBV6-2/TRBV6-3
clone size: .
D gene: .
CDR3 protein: CASAQDNEQFF
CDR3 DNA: TGTGCCAGCGCCCAGGACAATGAGCAGTTCTTC

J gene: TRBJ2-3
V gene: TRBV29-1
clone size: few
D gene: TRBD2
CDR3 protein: CSAVSLAGNTDTQYF
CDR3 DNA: TGCAGCGCTGTCTCCCTAGCGGGGAACACAGATACGCAGTATTTT

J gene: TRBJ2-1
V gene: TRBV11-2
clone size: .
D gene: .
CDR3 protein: CASSFPRTVYNEQFF
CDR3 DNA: TGTGCCAGCAGCTTCCCCAGGACAGTTTACAATGAGCAGTTCTTC

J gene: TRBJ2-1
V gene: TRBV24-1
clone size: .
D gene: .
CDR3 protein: CATSDLGGTDTNEQFF
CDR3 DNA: TGTGCCACCAGTGATTTGGGTGGGACCGACACCAATGAGCAGTTCTTC

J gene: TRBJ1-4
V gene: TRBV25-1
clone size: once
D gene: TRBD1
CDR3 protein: CASGQAWAEKLFF
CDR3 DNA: TGTGCCAGCGGACAGGCCTGGGCTGAAAAACTGTTTTTT

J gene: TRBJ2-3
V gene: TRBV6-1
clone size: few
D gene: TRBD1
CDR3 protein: CASRDRGREGTDTQYF
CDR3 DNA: TGTGCCAGCAGGGACAGGGGGCGGGAAGGCACAGATACGCAGTATTTT

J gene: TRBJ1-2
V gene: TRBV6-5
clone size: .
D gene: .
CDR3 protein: CASSSETARLNTF
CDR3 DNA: TGTGCCAGCAGTAGCGAGACTGCTCGGCTTAACACCTTC

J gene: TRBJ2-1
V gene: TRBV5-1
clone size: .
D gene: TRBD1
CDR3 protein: CASAPSGQGGNEQFF
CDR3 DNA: TGCGCCAGCGCCCCCTCCGGACAGGGAGGTAATGAGCAGTTCTTC

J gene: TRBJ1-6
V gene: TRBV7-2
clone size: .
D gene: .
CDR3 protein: CASSSLEGLGSNSPLHF
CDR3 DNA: TGTGCCAGCAGCTCCCTAGAGGGTTTAGGAAGTAATTCACCCCTCCACTTT

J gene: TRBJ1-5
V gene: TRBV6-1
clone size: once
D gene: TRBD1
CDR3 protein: CASSWTGRLNQPQHF
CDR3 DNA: TGTGCCAGCAGTTGGACAGGGCGGCTCAATCAGCCCCAGCATTTT

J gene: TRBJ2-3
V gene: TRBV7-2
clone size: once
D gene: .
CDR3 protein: CASSLEGGRIDTQYF
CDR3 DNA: TGTGCCAGCAGCTTAGAGGGCGGGCGGATAGATACGCAGTATTTT

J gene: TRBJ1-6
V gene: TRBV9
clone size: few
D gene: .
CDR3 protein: CASSVDPGIHNSPLHF
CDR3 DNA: TGTGCCAGCAGCGTAGACCCAGGGATCCATAATTCACCCCTCCACTTT

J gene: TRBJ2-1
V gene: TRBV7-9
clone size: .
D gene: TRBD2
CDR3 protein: CASSPRWGSGGRTTNEQFF
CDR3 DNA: TGTGCCAGCAGCCCCCGCTGGGGGAGCGGGGGTCGAACTACCAATGAGCAGTTCTTC

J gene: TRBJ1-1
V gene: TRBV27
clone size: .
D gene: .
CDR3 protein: CASSLAVQGNTEAFF
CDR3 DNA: TGTGCCAGCAGTTTAGCTGTTCAGGGGAACACTGAAGCTTTCTTT

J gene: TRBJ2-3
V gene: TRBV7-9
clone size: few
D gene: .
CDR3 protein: CASSPAGADTQYF
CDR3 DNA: TGTGCCAGCAGCCCCGCAGGGGCAGATACGCAGTATTTT

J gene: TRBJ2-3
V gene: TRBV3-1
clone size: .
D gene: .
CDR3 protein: CASSQARPRTADTQYF
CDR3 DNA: TGTGCCAGCAGCCAAGCCCGCCCCCGAACTGCAGATACGCAGTATTTT

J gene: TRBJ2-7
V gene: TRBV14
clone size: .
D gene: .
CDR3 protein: CASSPSRWTASYEQYF
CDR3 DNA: TGTGCCAGCAGTCCCTCCCGCTGGACGGCCTCCTACGAGCAGTACTTC

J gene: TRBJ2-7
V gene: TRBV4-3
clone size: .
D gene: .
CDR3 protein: CASSRGPGLGAYEQYF
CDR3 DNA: TGCGCCAGCAGCCGAGGTCCGGGACTGGGGGCCTACGAGCAGTACTTC

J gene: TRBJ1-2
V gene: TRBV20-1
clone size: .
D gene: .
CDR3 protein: CSAMVGGYGYTF
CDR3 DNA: TGTAGTGCTATGGTAGGAGGTTATGGCTACACCTTC

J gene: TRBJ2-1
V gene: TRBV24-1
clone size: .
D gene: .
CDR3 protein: CATSEPAINEQFF
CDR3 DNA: TGTGCCACCAGTGAACCGGCCATCAATGAGCAGTTCTTC

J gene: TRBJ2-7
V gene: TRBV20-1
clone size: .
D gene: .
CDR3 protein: CSARDPQWGEQYEQYF
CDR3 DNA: TGCAGTGCTAGAGATCCCCAATGGGGGGAACAATACGAGCAGTACTTC

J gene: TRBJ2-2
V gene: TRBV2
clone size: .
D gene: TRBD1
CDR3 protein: CASNWDRGSAGELFF
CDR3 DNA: TGTGCCAGCAATTGGGACAGGGGTAGCGCCGGGGAGCTGTTTTTT

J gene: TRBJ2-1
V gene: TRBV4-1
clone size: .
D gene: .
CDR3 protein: CASSQGQGTSNEQFF
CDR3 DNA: TGCGCCAGCAGCCAAGGGCAGGGGACGAGTAATGAGCAGTTCTTC

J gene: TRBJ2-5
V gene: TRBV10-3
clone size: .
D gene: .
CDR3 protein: CAISESQGGETQYF
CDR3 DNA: TGTGCCATCAGTGAGTCGCAGGGTGGCGAGACCCAGTACTTC

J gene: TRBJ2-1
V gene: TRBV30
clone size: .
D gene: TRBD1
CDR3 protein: CVWSQGATYNEQFF
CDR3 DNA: TGTGTCTGGTCTCAGGGGGCGACCTACAATGAGCAGTTCTTC

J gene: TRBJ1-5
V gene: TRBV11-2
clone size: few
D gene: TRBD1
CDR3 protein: CASSPGTGIGQPQHF
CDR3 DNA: TGTGCCAGCAGCCCCGGGACAGGGATAGGTCAGCCCCAGCATTTT

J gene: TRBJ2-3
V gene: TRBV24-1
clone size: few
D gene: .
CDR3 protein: CATSDSRTDTQYF
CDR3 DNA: TGTGCCACCAGTGACAGCAGGACAGATACGCAGTATTTT

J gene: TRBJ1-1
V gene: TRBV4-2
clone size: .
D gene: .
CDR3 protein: CASSHEAETAEAFF
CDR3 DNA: TGTGCCAGCAGCCATGAAGCGGAGACAGCTGAAGCTTTCTTT

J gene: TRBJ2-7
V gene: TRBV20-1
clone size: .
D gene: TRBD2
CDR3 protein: CSASGGALEQYF
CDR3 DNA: TGCAGTGCTAGCGGGGGGGCGCTCGAGCAGTACTTC

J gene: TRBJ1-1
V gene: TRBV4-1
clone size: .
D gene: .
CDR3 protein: CASSQGDGHAEAFF
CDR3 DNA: TGCGCCAGCAGCCAAGGTGACGGTCACGCTGAAGCTTTCTTT

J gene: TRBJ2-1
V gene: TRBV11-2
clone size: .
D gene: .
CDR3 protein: CAPGWTTPRNEQFF
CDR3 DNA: TGTGCCCCCGGGTGGACTACCCCAAGGAATGAGCAGTTCTTC

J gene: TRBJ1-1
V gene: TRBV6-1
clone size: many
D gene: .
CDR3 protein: CASRAQQITEAFF
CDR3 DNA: TGTGCCAGCAGGGCACAACAGATCACTGAAGCTTTCTTT

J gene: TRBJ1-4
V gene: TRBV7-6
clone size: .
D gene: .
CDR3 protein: CASSNTGGFPDNEKLFF
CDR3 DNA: TGTGCCAGCAGCAACACGGGGGGCTTCCCTGATAATGAAAAACTGTTTTTT

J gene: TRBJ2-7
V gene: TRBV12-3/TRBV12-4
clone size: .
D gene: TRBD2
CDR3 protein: CASGNPKAGGRYNEQYF
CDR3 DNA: TGTGCCAGCGGAAATCCTAAGGCGGGGGGCCGCTACAATGAGCAGTACTTC

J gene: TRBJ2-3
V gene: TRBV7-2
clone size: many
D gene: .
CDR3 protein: CASSLVRSDTQYF
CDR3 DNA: TGTGCCAGCAGCTTAGTTAGGTCGGATACGCAGTATTTT

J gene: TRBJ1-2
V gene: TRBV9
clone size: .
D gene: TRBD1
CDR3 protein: CASSPRQGVYGYTF
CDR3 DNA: TGTGCCAGCAGCCCCCGACAGGGGGTTTATGGCTACACCTTC

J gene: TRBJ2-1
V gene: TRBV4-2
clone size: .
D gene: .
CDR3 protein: CASSLDITSYNEQFF
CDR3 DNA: TGTGCCAGCAGCTTGGACATCACCTCCTACAATGAGCAGTTCTTC

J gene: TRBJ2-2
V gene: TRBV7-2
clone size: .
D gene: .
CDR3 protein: CASSSRIESTGELFF
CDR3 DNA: TGTGCCAGCAGCTCCCGGATAGAGAGCACCGGGGAGCTGTTTTTT

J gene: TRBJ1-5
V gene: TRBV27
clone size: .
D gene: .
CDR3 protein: CASSLTGNSNQPQHF
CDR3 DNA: TGTGCCAGCAGTTTAACGGGAAATAGCAATCAGCCCCAGCATTTT

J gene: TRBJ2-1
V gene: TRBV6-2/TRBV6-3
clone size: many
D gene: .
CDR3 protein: CASNRQVYNEQFF
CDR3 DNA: TGTGCCAGCAATCGACAGGTTTACAATGAGCAGTTCTTC

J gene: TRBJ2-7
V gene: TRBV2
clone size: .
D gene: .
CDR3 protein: CASSDPRTRRTQYF
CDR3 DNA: TGTGCCAGCAGTGACCCAAGGACACGAAGAACCCAGTACTTC

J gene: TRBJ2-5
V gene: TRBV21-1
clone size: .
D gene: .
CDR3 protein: CASSKTRRCLYQETQYF
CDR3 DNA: TGTGCCAGCAGCAAAACTAGAAGGTGCCTCTACCAAGAGACCCAGTACTTC

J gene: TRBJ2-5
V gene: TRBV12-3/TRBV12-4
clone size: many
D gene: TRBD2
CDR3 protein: CASSFGGGQETQYF
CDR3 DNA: TGTGCCAGCAGTTTCGGCGGGGGACAAGAGACCCAGTACTTC